This T cell receptor beta chain derives from a study of cytomegalovirus exposure and HLA in healthy donors. Note on this clone: Its antigen is undetermined.

PCR amplification relied on 60 Vbeta primers (plus 13 Jbeta primers). Generated by immunoSEQ multiplex PCR, the TCRdb table keeps only in-frame clones and is missing some. The repertoire holds 100,000 to 120,000 clones, over 60% seen once, with 1.3% in the top ten. The CDR3 sequence is 15 residues long. Germline CDR1 reads LGHNA; CDR2 reads YSLEER. Between the trimmed V and J ends, which lost 0 bases and 7 bases, there was a span of 13 bases. General study findings and limits: Most TCR beta V segments were productive about 87% or about 30% of the time in an earlier analysis.

The clonotype was recovered from a woman in her 30s in good health and CMV-seronegative. Sequences were obtained from PBMCs. The chain links TRBV4-3 to TRBJ1-5; perhaps TRBD1 as D (5 bases). The CDR3 region has the DNA TGCGCCAGCAGCCAAGAATTAGGGGCGCCCCAGCCCCAGCATTTT. Protein: CASSQELGAPQPQHF.